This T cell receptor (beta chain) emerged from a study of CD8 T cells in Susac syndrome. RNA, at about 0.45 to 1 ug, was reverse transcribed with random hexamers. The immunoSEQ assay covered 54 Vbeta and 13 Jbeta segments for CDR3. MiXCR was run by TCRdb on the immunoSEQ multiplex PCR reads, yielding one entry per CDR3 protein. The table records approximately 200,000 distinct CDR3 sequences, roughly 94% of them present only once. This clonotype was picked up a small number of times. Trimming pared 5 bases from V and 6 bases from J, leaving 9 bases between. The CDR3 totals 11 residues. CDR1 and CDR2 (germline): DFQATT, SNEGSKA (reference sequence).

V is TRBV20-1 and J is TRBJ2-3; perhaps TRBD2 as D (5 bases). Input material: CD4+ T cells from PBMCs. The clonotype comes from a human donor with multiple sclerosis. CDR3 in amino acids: CSALTGDTQYF. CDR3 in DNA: TGCAGTGCTTTGACGGGGGATACGCAGTATTTT.